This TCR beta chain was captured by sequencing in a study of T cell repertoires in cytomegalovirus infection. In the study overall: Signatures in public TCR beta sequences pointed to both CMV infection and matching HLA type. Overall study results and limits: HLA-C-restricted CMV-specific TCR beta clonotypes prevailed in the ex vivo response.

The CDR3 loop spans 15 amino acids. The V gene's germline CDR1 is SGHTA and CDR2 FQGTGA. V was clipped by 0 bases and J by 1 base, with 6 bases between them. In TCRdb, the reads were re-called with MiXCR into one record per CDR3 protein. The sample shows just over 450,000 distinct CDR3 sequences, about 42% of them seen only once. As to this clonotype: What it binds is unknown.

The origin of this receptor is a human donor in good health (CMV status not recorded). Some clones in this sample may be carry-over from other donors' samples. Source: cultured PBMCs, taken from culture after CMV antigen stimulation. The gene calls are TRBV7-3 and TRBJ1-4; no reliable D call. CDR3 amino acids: CASSLTFRTNEKLFF. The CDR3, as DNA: TGTGCCAGCAGCTTAACTTTCAGAACTAATGAAAAACTGTTTTTT.